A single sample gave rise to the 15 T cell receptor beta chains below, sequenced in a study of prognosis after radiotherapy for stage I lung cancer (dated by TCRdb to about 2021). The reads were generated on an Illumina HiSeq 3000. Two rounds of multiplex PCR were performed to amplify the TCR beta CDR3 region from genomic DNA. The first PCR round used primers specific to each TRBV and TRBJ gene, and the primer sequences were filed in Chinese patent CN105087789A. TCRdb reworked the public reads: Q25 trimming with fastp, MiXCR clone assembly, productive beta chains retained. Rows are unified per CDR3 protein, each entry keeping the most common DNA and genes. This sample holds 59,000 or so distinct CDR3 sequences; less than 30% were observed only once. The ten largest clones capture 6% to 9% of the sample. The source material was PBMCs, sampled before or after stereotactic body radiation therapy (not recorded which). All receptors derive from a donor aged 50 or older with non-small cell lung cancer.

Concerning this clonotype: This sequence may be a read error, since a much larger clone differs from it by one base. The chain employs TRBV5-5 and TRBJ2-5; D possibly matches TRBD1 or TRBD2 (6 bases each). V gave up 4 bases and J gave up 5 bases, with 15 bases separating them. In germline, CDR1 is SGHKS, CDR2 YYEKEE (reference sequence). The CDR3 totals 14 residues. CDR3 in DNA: TGTGCCAGCAGCACGGTAGGGGGGAGGGAGACCCAGTACTTC. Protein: CASSTVGGRETQYF.

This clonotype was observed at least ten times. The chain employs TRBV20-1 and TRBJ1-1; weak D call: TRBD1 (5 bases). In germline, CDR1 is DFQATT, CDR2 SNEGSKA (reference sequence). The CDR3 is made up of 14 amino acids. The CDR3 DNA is TGCAGGGCACGGGACCCTCAAATGAACACTGAAGCTTTCTTT. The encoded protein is CRARDPQMNTEAFF.

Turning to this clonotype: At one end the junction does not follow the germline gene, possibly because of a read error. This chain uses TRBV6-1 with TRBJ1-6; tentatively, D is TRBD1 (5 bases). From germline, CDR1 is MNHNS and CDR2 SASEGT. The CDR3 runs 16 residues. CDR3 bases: TGTGCCAGCAGTGAAAACCCCTACATGACAGAGACACCCATCCACTTT. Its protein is CASSENPYMTETPIHF.

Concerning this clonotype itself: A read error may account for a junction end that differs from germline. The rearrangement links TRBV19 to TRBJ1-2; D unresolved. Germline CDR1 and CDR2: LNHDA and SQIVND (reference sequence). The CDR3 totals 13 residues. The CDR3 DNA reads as TGTGTCAGTACCGACGGGCCATCCTATGGATACACCTTC. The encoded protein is CVSTDGPSYGYTF.

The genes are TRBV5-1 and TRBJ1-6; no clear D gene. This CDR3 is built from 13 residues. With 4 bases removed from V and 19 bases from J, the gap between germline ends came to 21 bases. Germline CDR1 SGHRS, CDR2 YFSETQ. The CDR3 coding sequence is TGCGCCAGCAGCATGTCGGGGAATTCACCCATACACTTT. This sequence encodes CASSMSGNSPIHF.

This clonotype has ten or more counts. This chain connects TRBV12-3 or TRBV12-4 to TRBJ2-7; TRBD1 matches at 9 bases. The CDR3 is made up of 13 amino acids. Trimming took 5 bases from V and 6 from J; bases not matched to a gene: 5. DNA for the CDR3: TGTGCCAGCAGTGGGGGGACAGGGCGCGAGCAGTACTTC. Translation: CASSGGTGREQYF.

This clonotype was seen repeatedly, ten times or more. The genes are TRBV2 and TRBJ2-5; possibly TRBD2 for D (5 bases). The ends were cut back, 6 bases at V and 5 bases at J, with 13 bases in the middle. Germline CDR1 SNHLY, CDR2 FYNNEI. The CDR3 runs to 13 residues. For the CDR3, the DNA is TGTGCCAGCAGATCGGGGTGGCAGGAGACCCAGTACTTC. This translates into CASRSGWQETQYF.

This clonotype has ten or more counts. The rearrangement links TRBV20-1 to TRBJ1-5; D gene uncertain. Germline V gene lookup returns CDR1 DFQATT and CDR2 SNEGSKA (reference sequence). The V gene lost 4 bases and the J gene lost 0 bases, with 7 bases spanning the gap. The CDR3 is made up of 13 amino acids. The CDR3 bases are TGCAGTGCTAAGGCGGATAGCAATCAGCCCCAGCATTTT. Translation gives CSAKADSNQPQHF.

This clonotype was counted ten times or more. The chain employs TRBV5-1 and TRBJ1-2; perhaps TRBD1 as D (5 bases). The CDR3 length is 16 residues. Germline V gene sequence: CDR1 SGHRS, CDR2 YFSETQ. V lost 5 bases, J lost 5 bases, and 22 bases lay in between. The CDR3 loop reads CASRPDPGRTFYGYTF. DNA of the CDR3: TGCGCCAGCAGGCCGGATCCGGGACGGACTTTTTATGGCTACACCTTC. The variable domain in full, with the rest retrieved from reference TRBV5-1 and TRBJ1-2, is KAGVTQTPRYLIKTRGQQVTLSCSPISGHRSVSWYQQTPGQGLQFLFEYFSETQRNKGNFPGRFSGRQFSNSRSEMNVSTLELGDSALYLCASRPDPGRTFYGYTFGSGTRLTVV.

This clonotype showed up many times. The DNA for the CDR3 is TGTGCCAGCAGCTTGCCGGAGGGAGGGTCACCCCTCCACTTT. It is translated as CASSLPEGGSPLHF. The rearrangement links TRBV5-8 to TRBJ1-6; D is unclear. CDR1 and CDR2 from the germline V gene are SGHTS and YDEGEE. This CDR3 is built from 14 residues. The V and J ends lost 1 base and 10 bases respectively, with 12 bases between them.

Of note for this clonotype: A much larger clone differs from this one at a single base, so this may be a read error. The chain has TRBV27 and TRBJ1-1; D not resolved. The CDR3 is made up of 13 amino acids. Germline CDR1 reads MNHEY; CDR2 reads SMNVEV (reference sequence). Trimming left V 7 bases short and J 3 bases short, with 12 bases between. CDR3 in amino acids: CASIFQSHTEAFF. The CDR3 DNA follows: TGTGCCAGCATTTTTCAATCGCACACTGAAGCTTTCTTT.

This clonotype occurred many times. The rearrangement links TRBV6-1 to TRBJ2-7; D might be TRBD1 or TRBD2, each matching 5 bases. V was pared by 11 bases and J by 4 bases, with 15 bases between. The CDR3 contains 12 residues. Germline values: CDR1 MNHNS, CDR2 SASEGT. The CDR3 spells CAVTGEGYEQYF. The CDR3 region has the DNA TGTGCCGTCACAGGCGAGGGTTACGAGCAGTACTTC.

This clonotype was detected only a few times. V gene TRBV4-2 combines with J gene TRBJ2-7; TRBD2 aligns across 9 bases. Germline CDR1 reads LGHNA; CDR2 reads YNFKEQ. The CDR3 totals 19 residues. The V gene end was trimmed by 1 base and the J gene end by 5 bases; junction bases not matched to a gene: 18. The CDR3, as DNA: TGTGCCAGCAGCCAAGTGGTCTACGAAGCGGGGGGACTCCTAAACGAGCAGTACTTC. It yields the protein CASSQVVYEAGGLLNEQYF.

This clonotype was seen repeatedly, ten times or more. CDR3 loop: CASSAGTSGYNTGELFF. CDR3 in DNA: TGCGCCAGCAGCGCCGGGACTAGCGGTTATAACACCGGGGAGCTGTTTTTT. The chain has TRBV5-1 and TRBJ2-2; 11 positions match TRBD2. The V gene's germline CDR1 is SGHRS and CDR2 YFSETQ. V dropped 4 bases and J dropped 2; count of bases not matched to a gene: 7. The CDR3 sequence is 17 residues long.

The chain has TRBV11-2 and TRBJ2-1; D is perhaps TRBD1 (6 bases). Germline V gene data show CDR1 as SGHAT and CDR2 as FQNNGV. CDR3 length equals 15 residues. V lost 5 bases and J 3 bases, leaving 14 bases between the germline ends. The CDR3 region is CASSPDRESYNEQFF. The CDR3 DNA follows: TGTGCCAGCAGCCCGGACAGAGAGAGCTACAATGAGCAGTTCTTC.